These 27 T cell receptor beta chains were all obtained from the same sample, sequenced in a study of T cells in Graves' hyperthyroidism and ophthalmopathy. What was amplified from RNA transcripts were TCR beta CDR3 regions. A set of HTBI primers served as the primers for a first-round RT-PCR of the TCR CDR3. TCRdb used MiXCR to reprocess the multiplex PCR reads, holding one entry per CDR3 protein. The sample carries 45,000 or so distinct CDR3 sequences, around 45% recorded once. The sequencing sample was made of peripheral blood or thyroid tissue (not recorded which). These receptors were collected from a woman between 45 and 65 years old with Graves' hyperthyroidism.

This clonotype is medium-sized in the sample. The chain links TRBV15 to TRBJ1-4; TRBD1 might be the D (5 bases). CDR1 LNHNV and CDR2 YYDKDF come from the germline V gene (reference sequence). The V end lost 2 bases, the J end lost 16 bases, and 11 bases lay between the germline ends. The CDR3 is made up of 11 amino acids. The CDR3 DNA sequence: TGTGCCACCAGCAGACAGGGAACGCAGTTTTTT. Its translation: CATSRQGTQFF.

The CDR3 here is CASSLDYRGGYTF. The CDR3 DNA sequence: TGTGCCAGCAGCTTAGACTACAGGGGTGGCTACACCTTC. The gene calls are TRBV11-2 and TRBJ1-2, with 7 bases that match TRBD1. This CDR3 is built from 13 residues. Losses at the gene ends were 0 bases for V and 7 bases for J; bases not matched to a gene: 2. Germline V gene sequence: CDR1 SGHAT, CDR2 FQNNGV. Complete variable domain (other parts from reference TRBV11-2 and TRBJ1-2): EAGVAQSPRYKIIEKRQSVAFWCNPISGHATLYWYQQILGQGPKLLIQFQNNGVVDDSQLPKDRFSAERLKGVDSTLKIQPAKLEDSAVYLCASSLDYRGGYTFGSGTRLTVV.

The CDR3 loop reads CASSSLAGDHEQYF. CDR3 coding DNA: TGTGCCAGCAGCTCCTTAGCGGGAGACCACGAGCAGTACTTC. The genes are TRBV5-4 and TRBJ2-7; TRBD2 matches 9 bases. Germline CDR1 reads SGHNT; CDR2 reads YYREEE (reference sequence). This CDR3 region has 14 residues. The trim removed 3 bases at V and 5 bases at J, leaving 6 bases unmatched.

In regard to this clonotype: The missing conserved phenylalanine or tryptophan at the end of this CDR3 makes a read error likely. This chain connects TRBV5-5 to TRBJ1-6; D gene unclear. With 4 bases removed from V and 5 bases from J, the gap between germline ends came to 13 bases. Germline CDR1 and CDR2: SGHKS and YYEKEE (reference sequence). This CDR3 spans 15 amino acids. CDR3 region: CASSLKNSHNSPLHL. DNA of the CDR3: TGTGCCAGCAGCCTAAAAAACAGCCATAATTCACCCCTCCACCTT.

J is TRBJ2-7 and V is TRBV7-2; 9 bases map to TRBD1. Looked up from germline, CDR1 is SGHTA and CDR2 is FQGNSA. The CDR3 is 13 residues long. Trimming at V came to 6 bases and at J to 4 bases, leaving 4 bases not matched to a gene. The CDR3 sequence: CASRSDRGYEQYF. The CDR3 bases are TGTGCCAGCAGGTCAGACAGGGGGTACGAGCAGTACTTC.

Note on this clonotype: The junction and the germline gene differ at one end; a read error may be behind it. This chain uses TRBV2 with TRBJ2-2; D might be TRBD1 or TRBD2, each matching 5 bases. CDR1 is SNHLY, CDR2 FYNNEI, per germline. CDR3 length: 16 amino acids. The CDR3 spells CASSPDRQKYTGELLF. CDR3 DNA: TGTGCCAGCAGCCCCGACCGACAGAAGTACACCGGGGAGCTGCTTTTT.

Turning to this clonotype: At one boundary the junction diverges from the germline segment, which might be a read error. This chain links TRBV20-1 with TRBJ2-5; 8 nucleotides agree with TRBD2. The CDR3 has 14 residues. Germline loops: CDR1 DFQATT, CDR2 SNEGSKA (reference sequence). This chain's CDR3 is CSATLAGHQEAQYF. DNA for the CDR3: TGCAGCGCTACCCTAGCGGGCCACCAAGAGGCCCAGTACTTC.

This clonotype was seen ten or more times. The V gene is TRBV28, the J gene TRBJ1-1; 9 bases are shared with TRBD1. Germline assignment: CDR1 MDHEN and CDR2 SYDVKM. The CDR3 length is 16 residues. With 4 bases clipped from V and 2 bases from J, the junction kept 8 bases outside the gene matches. The CDR3 DNA sequence: TGTGCCAGCAGTTCCATCGGGACAGGGCCAAACACTGAAGCTTTCTTT. Translated, it gives CASSSIGTGPNTEAFF.

The chain couples TRBV2 to TRBJ1-4; D perhaps matches TRBD1 (6 bases). The ends were cut back, 8 bases at V and 1 base at J, with 17 bases in the middle. The germline CDR1 and CDR2 sequences are SNHLY and FYNNEI. This CDR3 is built from 16 residues. The CDR3 nucleotides are TGTGCCAGCGCCAGGACAGACGCGGGAACTAATGAAAAACTGTTTTTT. It codes for CASARTDAGTNEKLFF.

The chain employs TRBV7-8 and TRBJ1-6; 8 nucleotides agree with TRBD1. The V gene's germline CDR1 is SGHVS and CDR2 FQNEAQ. The CDR3 covers 15 residues. V gave up 4 bases and J gave up 9 bases; unmatched junction bases: 8. Written as DNA, the CDR3 is TGTGCCAGCAGCTCCCAAACAGGGGGTATTTCACCCCTCCACTTT. It specifies CASSSQTGGISPLHF.

On this clonotype: A much larger clone differs from this one at a single base, so this may be a read error. V is TRBV6-5 and J is TRBJ1-5; maybe TRBD1 (5 bases). Trimming removed 4 bases from V and 1 base from J, with 20 bases in between. Germline-derived CDR1 and CDR2 are MNHEY and SVGAGI. The CDR3 runs to 18 residues. CDR3 sequence reads: CASSLSRAGKGSNQPQHF. Here the CDR3 DNA reads TGTGCCAGCAGTTTATCCCGAGCAGGGAAGGGAAGCAATCAGCCCCAGCATTTT.

The chain employs TRBV9 and TRBJ2-5, with TRBD2 matching over 13 bases. The germline gives CDR1 SGDLS, CDR2 YYNGEE. The CDR3 has 15 residues. V lost 4 bases to trimming and J lost 4 bases; unmatched junction nucleotides: 4. In nucleotides, the CDR3 is TGTGCCAGCAGCACACTAGCGGGAGGGGGAGAGACCCAGTACTTC. The encoded protein is CASSTLAGGGETQYF.

Concerning this clonotype: The germline gene is not matched at one end of the junction; a read error may be the cause. This sequence joins TRBV5-1 and TRBJ2-7; 8 bases match TRBD1. The V gene's germline CDR1 is SGHRS and CDR2 YFSETQ. The length of the CDR3 is 12 residues. CDR3 nucleotide sequence: TGCGCCAGTACAGGGGGTACCGGGGAGCTGTACTTC. This translates into CASTGGTGELYF.

This clonotype is termed medium-sized (0.01 to 0.1%). The chain joins TRBV20-1 to TRBJ2-5, with D possibly being TRBD2 (6 bases). Germline values: CDR1 DFQATT, CDR2 SNEGSKA (reference sequence). Trimming removed 1 base from V and 2 bases from J, with 11 bases in between. The CDR3 runs to 14 residues. Written as DNA, the CDR3 is TGCAGTGCTAGAGCGGGAGTACGGCAAGAGACCCAGTACTTC. This codes for CSARAGVRQETQYF.

This clonotype was found many times. This chain uses TRBV6-2 or TRBV6-3 with TRBJ1-1; D ambiguous. The V end was cut by 6 bases, the J end by 1 base, with 9 bases between. CDR1 and CDR2 (germline): MNHEY, SVGEGT. The CDR3 is 13 amino acids. Here the CDR3 reads CASRYYRNTEAFF. CDR3 DNA: TGTGCCAGCAGATATTACAGGAACACTGAAGCTTTCTTT.

This chain joins TRBV20-1 and TRBJ2-7; 7 nucleotides match TRBD1. CDR1 and CDR2 (germline): DFQATT, SNEGSKA (reference sequence). This CDR3 is 12 amino acids long. Trimming cost V 5 bases and J 3 bases; bases outside gene matches: 4. The CDR3 sequence: CSASGTVYEQYF. The CDR3 DNA is TGCAGTGCTTCCGGGACAGTCTACGAGCAGTACTTC.

The chain combines TRBV7-2 with TRBJ2-5; D possibly uses TRBD1 or TRBD2 (5 bases each). The CDR3 has 18 residues. Per germline, CDR1 SGHTA and CDR2 FQGNSA. The V and J ends lost 1 base and 0 bases respectively, with 18 bases between them. In DNA form, the CDR3 reads TGTGCCAGCAGCTTAGTCCGCCGGGACCCTCGGTACCAAGAGACCCAGTACTTC. It encodes CASSLVRRDPRYQETQYF.

This chain uses TRBV29-1 with TRBJ2-7; no clear D gene. The end of the DNA is better explained by TRBJ2-5, so the J call may be wrong. There are 11 residues in the CDR3. Germline lookup yields CDR1 SQVTM and CDR2 ANQGSEA. The DNA for the CDR3 is TGCAGCGTTGGGGCGGCAGAGACCCAGTACTTC. The encoded protein is CSVGAAETQYF.

CDR3 sequence reads: CASSLAQSSYNSPLHF. DNA for the CDR3: TGTGCCAGCAGCTTAGCACAGAGCTCCTATAATTCACCCCTCCACTTT. The V call is TRBV7-2, the J call TRBJ1-6; D gene unclear. The CDR3 is 16 amino acids. The V gene lost 0 bases and the J gene lost 0 bases, with 6 bases spanning the gap. CDR1 and CDR2 from the germline V gene are SGHTA and FQGNSA.

This clonotype was seen repeatedly, ten times or more. The V gene is TRBV6-6, the J gene TRBJ1-4; possibly TRBD1 for D (6 bases). V shed 11 bases and J shed 8 bases, with 9 bases lying between them. The CDR3 has 10 amino acids. The germline CDR1 and CDR2 sequences are MNHNY and SVGAGI (reference sequence). The CDR3 coding sequence is TGTGCCGGGGGGCAAGAAAAACTGTTTTTT. This translates into CAGGQEKLFF.

This clonotype has at least ten counts. V and J are TRBV4-3 and TRBJ2-2, with a possible D match to TRBD2 (6 bases). The germline CDR1 and CDR2 sequences are LGHNA and YSLEER. The germline V and J ends were trimmed by 0 bases and 5 bases, with 10 bases remaining between them. The CDR3 extends over 15 amino acids. CDR3 sequence: CASSQEGGRTGELFF. As DNA, the CDR3 is TGCGCCAGCAGCCAAGAGGGAGGAAGGACCGGGGAGCTGTTTTTT.

As concerns this clonotype: As the CDR3 is not closed by the conserved phenylalanine or tryptophan, this likely results from a read error. This chain joins TRBV2 and TRBJ1-5; D is possibly TRBD1 (6 bases). V lost 8 bases and J lost 3, with 17 bases in between. CDR3 length: 15 residues. The germline CDR1 and CDR2 sequences are SNHLY and FYNNEI. Written as DNA, the CDR3 is TGTGCCAGCCGCTCCGGGGGCCCGTCCAATCAGCCCCAGCATCTT. As protein: CASRSGGPSNQPQHL.

In its sample, this clonotype was seen once. The V call is TRBV10-3, the J call TRBJ1-6, with D perhaps matching TRBD1 (6 bases). V lost 4 bases and J 0 bases, leaving 19 bases between the germline ends. From germline, CDR1 is ENHRY and CDR2 SYGVKD. The CDR3 is 19 amino acids. The CDR3 nucleotides read TGTGCCATCAGTGCTAGAGATCAGGGGACCACCTCCTATAATTCACCCCTCCACTTT. This encodes CAISARDQGTTSYNSPLHF.

The sample holds many counts of this clonotype. The chain employs TRBV7-9 and TRBJ2-2, with D hard to call. Germline CDR1 SEHNR, CDR2 FQNEAQ (reference sequence). The CDR3 spans 13 residues. V lost 2 bases and J 7 bases, leaving 8 bases between the germline ends. For the CDR3, the DNA is TGTGCCAGCAGCTTAAGGGATATCGGGGAGCTGTTTTTT. Amino acids: CASSLRDIGELFF.

On this clonotype: Sequence at one end of the junction differs from germline and may be a read error. The chain links TRBV7-9 to TRBJ2-2; perhaps TRBD2 as D (6 bases). The CDR3 is 16 residues long. Germline V gene lookup returns CDR1 SEHNR and CDR2 FQNEAQ (reference sequence). The CDR3 DNA sequence: TGTGCCATCAGCAGTTCTCTCGGGCGGGGCACCGGGGAGCTGTTTTTT. It yields the protein CAISSSLGRGTGELFF. The entire variable domain, with the rest obtained from reference TRBV7-9 and TRBJ2-2, is as follows: DTGVSQNPRHKITKRGQNVTFRCDPISEHNRLYWYRQTLGQGPEFLTYFQNEAQLEKSRLLSDRFSAERPKGSFSTLEIQRTEQGDSAMYLCAISSSLGRGTGELFFGEGSRLTVL.

This clonotype rates as medium-sized. This chain uses TRBV7-6 with TRBJ2-5; D might be TRBD2 (6 bases). The germline CDR1 and CDR2 sequences are SGHVS and FNYEAQ. The CDR3 length is 13 residues. V lost 3 bases and J 6 bases, leaving 11 bases between the germline ends. DNA of the CDR3: TGTGCCAGCAGCTTTGCCGGCGGGAAGACCCAGTACTTC. This translates into CASSFAGGKTQYF.

This clonotype is categorized as medium-sized (0.01 to 0.1%). The chain is built from TRBV5-1 and TRBJ2-5; D uncertain. The CDR3 loop spans 12 amino acids. Germline values: CDR1 SGHRS, CDR2 YFSETQ. V gave up 6 bases and J gave up 0 bases, with 6 bases separating them. The CDR3 bases are TGCGCCAGCAAGCAGAACCAAGAGACCCAGTACTTC. Translation gives CASKQNQETQYF.